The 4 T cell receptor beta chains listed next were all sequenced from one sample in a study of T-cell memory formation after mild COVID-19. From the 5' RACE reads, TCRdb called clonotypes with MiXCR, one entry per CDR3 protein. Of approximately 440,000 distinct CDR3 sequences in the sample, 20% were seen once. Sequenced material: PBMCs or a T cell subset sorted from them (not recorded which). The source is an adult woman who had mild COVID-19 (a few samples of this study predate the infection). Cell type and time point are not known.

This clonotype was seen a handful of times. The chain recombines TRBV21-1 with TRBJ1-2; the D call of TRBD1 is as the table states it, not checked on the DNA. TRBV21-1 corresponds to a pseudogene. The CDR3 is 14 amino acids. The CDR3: CASRDRGRDYGYTF. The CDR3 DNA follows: TGTGCCAGCCGAGACAGGGGGCGCGACTATGGCTACACCTTC.

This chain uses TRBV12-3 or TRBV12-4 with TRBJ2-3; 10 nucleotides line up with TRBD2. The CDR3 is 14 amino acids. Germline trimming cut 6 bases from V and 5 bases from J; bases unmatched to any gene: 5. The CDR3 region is CASRVAGGGDTQYF. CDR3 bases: TGTGCCAGCAGGGTAGCGGGAGGAGGAGATACGCAGTATTTT.

The CDR3 loop is CASSLVAGVETQYF. The CDR3 DNA sequence: TGTGCCAGCAGCTTAGTAGCGGGAGTTGAGACCCAGTACTTC. The chain uses TRBV7-9 and TRBJ2-5, with 9 bases that match TRBD2. The V and J ends lost 1 base and 5 bases, in that order; junction bases with no gene match: 2. The CDR3 loop spans 14 amino acids. Germline V gene data show CDR1 as SEHNR and CDR2 as FQNEAQ (reference sequence). The full variable domain, with the rest looked up from reference TRBV7-9 and TRBJ2-5, is DTGVSQNPRHKITKRGQNVTFRCDPISEHNRLYWYRQTLGQGPEFLTYFQNEAQLEKSRLLSDRFSAERPKGSFSTLEIQRTEQGDSAMYLCASSLVAGVETQYFGPGTRLLVL.

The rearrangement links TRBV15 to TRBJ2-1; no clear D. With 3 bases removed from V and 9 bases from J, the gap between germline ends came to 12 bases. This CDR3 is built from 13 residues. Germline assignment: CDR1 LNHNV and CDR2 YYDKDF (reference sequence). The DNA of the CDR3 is TGTGCCACCAGCAGCAGTGTTATCGGTGAGCAGTTCTTC. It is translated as CATSSSVIGEQFF.